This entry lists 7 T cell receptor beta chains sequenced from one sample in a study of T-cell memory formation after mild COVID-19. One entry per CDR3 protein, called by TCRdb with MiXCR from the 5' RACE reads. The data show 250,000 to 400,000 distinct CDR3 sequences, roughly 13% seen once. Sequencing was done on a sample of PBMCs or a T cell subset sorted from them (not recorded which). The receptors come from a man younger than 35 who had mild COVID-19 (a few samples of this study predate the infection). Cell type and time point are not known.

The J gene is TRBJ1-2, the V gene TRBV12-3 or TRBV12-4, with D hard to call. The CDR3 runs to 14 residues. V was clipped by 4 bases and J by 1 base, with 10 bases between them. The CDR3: CASSSRVLNYGYTF. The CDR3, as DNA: TGTGCCAGCAGTTCCCGTGTCCTTAACTATGGCTACACCTTC.

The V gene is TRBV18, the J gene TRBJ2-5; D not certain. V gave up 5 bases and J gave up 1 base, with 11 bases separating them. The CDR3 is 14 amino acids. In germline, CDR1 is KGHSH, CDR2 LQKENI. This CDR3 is CASSSAGFQETQYF. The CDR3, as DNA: TGTGCCAGCTCATCAGCTGGGTTCCAAGAGACCCAGTACTTC. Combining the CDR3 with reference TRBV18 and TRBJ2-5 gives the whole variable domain NAGVMQNPRHLVRRRGQEARLRCSPMKGHSHVYWYRQLPEEGLKFMVYLQKENIIDESGMPKERFSAEFPKEGPSILRIQQVVRGDSAAYFCASSSAGFQETQYFGPGTRLLVL.

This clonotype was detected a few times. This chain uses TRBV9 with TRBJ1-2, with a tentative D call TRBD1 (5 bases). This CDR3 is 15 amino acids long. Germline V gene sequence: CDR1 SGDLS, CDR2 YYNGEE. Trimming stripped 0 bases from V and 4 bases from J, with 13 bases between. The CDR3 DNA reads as TGTGCCAGCAGCGTAGGGATGGGACCAAGCTATGGCTACACCTTC. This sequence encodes CASSVGMGPSYGYTF.

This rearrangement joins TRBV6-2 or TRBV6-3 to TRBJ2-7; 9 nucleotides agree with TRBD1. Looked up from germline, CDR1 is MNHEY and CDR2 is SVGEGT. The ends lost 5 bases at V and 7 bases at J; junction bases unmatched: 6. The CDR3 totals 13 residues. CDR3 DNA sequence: TGTGCCAGCAGTCGGGACAGGGCGGGTGAGCAGTACGTC. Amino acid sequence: CASSRDRAGEQYV.

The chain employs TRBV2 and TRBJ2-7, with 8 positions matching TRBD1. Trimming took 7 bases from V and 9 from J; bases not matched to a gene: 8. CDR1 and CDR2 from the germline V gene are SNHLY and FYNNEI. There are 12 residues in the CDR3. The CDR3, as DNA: TGTGCCAGCAACACCCAGGGGGCCTGGCAGTACGTC. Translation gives CASNTQGAWQYV.

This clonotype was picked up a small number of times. The CDR3 DNA follows: TGCAGCGTTGAAGATTCCAGATACACTAATGAAAAACTGTTTTTT. As protein: CSVEDSRYTNEKLFF. The gene calls are TRBV29-1 and TRBJ1-4; D remains ambiguous. Germline CDR1 SQVTM, CDR2 ANQGSEA. This CDR3 has 15 amino acids. Between the trimmed V and J ends, which lost 0 bases and 2 bases, there was a span of 10 bases.

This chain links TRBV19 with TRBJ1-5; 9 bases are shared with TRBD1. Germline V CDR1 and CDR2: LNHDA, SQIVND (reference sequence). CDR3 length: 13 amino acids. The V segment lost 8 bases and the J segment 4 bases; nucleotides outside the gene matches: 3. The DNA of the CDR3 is TGTGCCAGTTGGGACAGGGAAAATCAGCCCCAGCATTTT. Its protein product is CASWDRENQPQHF.